The clone carrying this T cell receptor (beta chain) was detected many times. Its specificity is unknown. iRepertoire HTBI primers and Arm-PCR of CDR3 regions built TCR beta libraries. As processed by the authors: Samples jointly harbored fewer than 65 TRBV and 15 or so TRBJ segments. Using its own MiXCR run on the multiplex PCR reads, TCRdb lists one record per CDR3 protein. The V and J calls were determined by TCRdb, not by the authors. The table has around 450,000 distinct CDR3 sequences, over 12% seen once; the top ten hold around 7.6%. This sample was included in a study of regulatory T cells in long-lasting Graves disease. Time point meaning: newly diagnosed GD, antithyroid drugs for less than 3 months. PBMC RNA was the source of the TCR library. Findings and caveats of the study: Persistent Graves' patients had lower TCR diversity than newly diagnosed ones. Among samples with persistent disease, TRBV28, TRBJ1-2 and TRBJ2-5 were favored.

The CDR3 has 13 residues. V gave up 5 bases and J gave up 5 bases; unmatched junction bases: 3. The germline CDR1 and CDR2 sequences are SGHAT and FQNNGV. The sample also formed part of further work on T cells in Graves' hyperthyroidism and ophthalmopathy. That paper states: Ophthalmopathy onset followed model prediction by a median approximately 5.9 months.

The source material was peripheral blood mononuclear cells (PBMCs), sampled at new diagnosis, from a patient treated with antithyroid drugs. The clonotype was recovered from a woman in her thirties or forties with Graves disease. The chain couples TRBV11-2 to TRBJ2-4; TRBD1 matches at 7 bases. The CDR3 nucleotides read TGTGCCAGCAGCCGTGGGACAGAAAACATTCAGTACTTC. It yields the protein CASSRGTENIQYF.